These T cell receptor beta chains were read from a single sample in a study of cytomegalovirus exposure and HLA in healthy donors. Clones were read by immunoSEQ multiplex PCR, and TCRdb kept only the in-frame ones, dropping some. The sample shows fewer than 200,000 clones, roughly two thirds of them seen only once. The sample consisted of PBMCs. These receptors were taken from a woman in her twenties or thirties in good health and CMV-seronegative. Each CDR3 is given with its conserved first and last residue. The order of the fields is J gene, D gene, clone size, V gene, CDR3 DNA, CDR3 protein. D genes are given only for firm matches. Some rows have no size entry. The others give once, few or many, or a class for an expanded clone.

>TRBJ2-4|TRBD1|NA|TRBV30
TGTGCCTGGGCAGAGGACAGGAGGATAGCCAAAAACATTCAGTACTTC
CAWAEDRRIAKNIQYF
>TRBJ1-6|NA|once|TRBV4-2
TGTGCCAGCAGCCAAGGCGGACAGAATAATTCACCCCTCCACTTT
CASSQGGQNNSPLHF
>TRBJ2-3|TRBD2|NA|TRBV7-9
TGTGCCAGCAGCTTGGTACTAGCGGGCACAGATACGCAGTATTTT
CASSLVLAGTDTQYF
>TRBJ2-1|NA|NA|TRBV5-1
TGCGCCAGCCGGGAAGCGGACTCCTACAATGAGCAGTTCTTC
CASREADSYNEQFF
>TRBJ2-3|NA|NA|TRBV5-4
TGTGCCAGCAGCTCACAGACTAGTTTTGATACGCAGTATTTT
CASSSQTSFDTQYF
>TRBJ2-6|TRBD2|NA|TRBV6-5
TGTGCCAGCACCACGCGGGGGGCTGGGGCCAACGTCCTGACTTTC
CASTTRGAGANVLTF
>TRBJ2-2|NA|NA|TRBV4-2
TGTGCCAGCAGACGGGAAGGGATGGCCGGGGAGCTGTTTTTT
CASRREGMAGELFF
>TRBJ1-6|TRBD1|once|TRBV7-9
TGTGCCAGCAGCTCCTACAGGGGAAGAGATTCACCCCTCCACTTT
CASSSYRGRDSPLHF
>TRBJ1-1|TRBD1|NA|TRBV7-2
TGTGCCAGCAGCTCAGTCGGACAGGGAAATTCTGAAGCTTTCTTT
CASSSVGQGNSEAFF
>TRBJ1-1|TRBD1|NA|TRBV18
TGTGCCAGCTCACAGGTCAGGGGGCTGGACACTGAAGCTTTCTTT
CASSQVRGLDTEAFF
>TRBJ1-1|NA|NA|TRBV6-5
TGTGCCAGCAGAAGGCGGGGAACACTGAAAATTTTCTTT
CASRRRGTLKIFF
>TRBJ2-7|NA|NA|TRBV6-1
TGTGCCAGCAGTGAACTCCTTACCGAGCAGTACTTC
CASSELLTEQYF
>TRBJ2-2|NA|NA|TRBV10-3
TGTGCCATCAGTACAGACATGAACACCGGGGAGCTGTTTTTT
CAISTDMNTGELFF
>TRBJ2-2|NA|NA|TRBV5-1
TGCGCCAGCAGCCTACAACAGGGCGGCGGGGAGCTGTTTTTT
CASSLQQGGGELFF
>TRBJ2-1|NA|NA|TRBV28
TGTGCCAGCAGTTTAGGACAGTTCAATGAGCAGTTCTTC
CASSLGQFNEQFF
>TRBJ2-5|NA|NA|TRBV21-1
TGTGCCAGCAGCAAGAGGAAAAGGGGGATTATCGTTGCCCCGGAGACCCAGTACTTC
CASSKRKRGIIVAPETQYF
>TRBJ1-4|NA|NA|TRBV19
TGTGCCAGTAGTATCGGACTGACTAATGAAAAACTGTTTTTT
CASSIGLTNEKLFF
>TRBJ2-7|TRBD2|NA|TRBV19
TGTGCCAGTAGTATCTTCATCGGGAGGGTTAACGAGCAGTACTTC
CASSIFIGRVNEQYF
>TRBJ2-2|TRBD1|NA|TRBV9
TGTGCCAGCAGCGTTCCGGGGGGACAGGGGCCTACGAACACCGGGGAGCTGTTTTTT
CASSVPGGQGPTNTGELFF
>TRBJ2-7|NA|NA|TRBV7-8
TGTGCCAGCAGCTTCGGGATCTCCTACGAGCAGTACTTC
CASSFGISYEQYF
>TRBJ1-3|NA|NA|TRBV7-3
TGTGCCAGCAGCTTCGCCGGGGGGGCAGGAAACACCATATATTTT
CASSFAGGAGNTIYF
>TRBJ2-7|NA|few|TRBV7-2
TGTGCCAGCAGTCTCCATCTACAGGCGAGCGAGCAGTACTTC
CASSLHLQASEQYF
>TRBJ2-2|NA|NA|TRBV7-3
TGTGCCAGCAGCTTAAGGCAGGGCGGAACCGGGGAGCTGTTTTTT
CASSLRQGGTGELFF
>TRBJ2-3|TRBD2|NA|TRBV9
TGTGCCAGCAGACGGACTAGCGGGAGTGGCACAGATACGCAGTATTTT
CASRRTSGSGTDTQYF
>TRBJ2-1|TRBD1|NA|TRBV19
TGTGCCAGTGGACAGGGCAATGAGCAGTTCTTC
CASGQGNEQFF
>TRBJ2-1|TRBD2|NA|TRBV29-1
TGCAGCGCCCTACTAGCGGGGGAATCTGAGCAGTTCTTC
CSALLAGESEQFF
>TRBJ2-5|NA|NA|TRBV29-1
TGCAGCGCTGGGGGGACAGAGACCCAGTACTTC
CSAGGTETQYF
>TRBJ2-3|TRBD1|few|TRBV27
TGTGCCAGCAGTTTTTGGTCAGGGGGCATAGATACGCAGTATTTT
CASSFWSGGIDTQYF
>TRBJ2-7|NA|few|TRBV10-3
TGTGCCATCAGTGAGGGAGGGGATACCTACGAGCAGTACTTC
CAISEGGDTYEQYF
>TRBJ2-3|TRBD2|NA|TRBV6-1
TGTGCCAGCAGGAGCGGGGCGGGGTCCAGTACGCAGTATTTT
CASRSGAGSSTQYF
>TRBJ2-5|TRBD2|NA|TRBV19
TGTGCCAGTAGTATTGAGGGAGGGGAAGAGACCCAGTACTTC
CASSIEGGEETQYF
>TRBJ2-5|NA|NA|TRBV2
TGTGCCAGCAGTGAAGAAATGACAGACCAAGAGACCCAGTACTTC
CASSEEMTDQETQYF
>TRBJ1-1|TRBD1|NA|TRBV6-5
TGTGCCAGCAGTTACGGGACAGGGTCCACTGAAGCTTTCTTT
CASSYGTGSTEAFF
>TRBJ2-3|TRBD2|once|TRBV19
TGTGCCAGTAGTCGAGTAGCGGGGGCCACAGATACGCAGTATTTT
CASSRVAGATDTQYF
>TRBJ2-2|NA|few|TRBV9
TGTGCCAGCAGCATTCGAGATTCCGGGGAGCTGTTTTTT
CASSIRDSGELFF
>TRBJ1-1|NA|NA|TRBV18
TGTGCCAGCTCACTAGAAGGGAGCACTGAAGCTTTCTTT
CASSLEGSTEAFF
>TRBJ1-1|TRBD1|NA|TRBV7-9
TGTGCCAGCAGCTTAGGGGACAGGGGAACTGAAGCTTTCTTT
CASSLGDRGTEAFF
>TRBJ1-3|NA|NA|TRBV10-3
TGTGCCATCACCGCGACAGTCTCTGGAAACACCATATATTTT
CAITATVSGNTIYF
>TRBJ2-7|NA|NA|TRBV10-3
TGTGCCACCTGTCCGGGACAAGGGAACGAGCAGTACTTC
CATCPGQGNEQYF
>TRBJ1-2|NA|few|TRBV15
TGTGCCACCAGCAGGGATTTCAGGGAGGATGGCTACACCTTC
CATSRDFREDGYTF
>TRBJ1-1|NA|NA|TRBV9
TGTGCCAGCAGCGTTATCTCAGGGATGAACACTGAAGCTTTCTTT
CASSVISGMNTEAFF